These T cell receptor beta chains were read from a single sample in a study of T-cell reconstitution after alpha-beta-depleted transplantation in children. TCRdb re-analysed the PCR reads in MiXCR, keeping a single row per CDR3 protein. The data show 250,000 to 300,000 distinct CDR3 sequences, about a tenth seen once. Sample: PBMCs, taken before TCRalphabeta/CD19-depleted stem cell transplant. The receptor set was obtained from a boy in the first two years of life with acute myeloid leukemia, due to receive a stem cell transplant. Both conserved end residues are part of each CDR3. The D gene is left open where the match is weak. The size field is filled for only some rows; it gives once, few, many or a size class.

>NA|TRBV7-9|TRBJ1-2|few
TGTGCCAGCAGCTTAACCGGGGCGAGCTATGGCTACACCTTC
CASSLTGASYGYTF
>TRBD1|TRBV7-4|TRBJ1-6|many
TGTGCCAGCAGCTTCTCTCTAGGGGGCTACAATTCACCCCTCCACTTT
CASSFSLGGYNSPLHF
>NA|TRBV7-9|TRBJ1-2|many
TGTGCCAGTCCCGGAGTGCATGGGGGCTACACCTTC
CASPGVHGGYTF
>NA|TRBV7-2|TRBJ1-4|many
TGTGCCAGCAGCCCAACAGGGATGACTAATGAAAAACTGTTTTTT
CASSPTGMTNEKLFF
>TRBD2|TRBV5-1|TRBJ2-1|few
TGCGCCAGCAGCCCACCCCTTCTAGCGGGGGGAATCAATGAGCAGTTCTTC
CASSPPLLAGGINEQFF
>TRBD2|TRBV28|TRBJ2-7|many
TGTGCCAGCAGTTTCACGGGAGGACGCGAGCAGTACTTC
CASSFTGGREQYF
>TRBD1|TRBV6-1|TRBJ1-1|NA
TGTGCCAGCAGCCGCCAAGGACAGGGGCTGAACACTGAAGCTTTCTTT
CASSRQGQGLNTEAFF
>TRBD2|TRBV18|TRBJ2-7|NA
TGTGCCAGCTCACCCAAACTAGCGGGGTTTCCCTACGAGCAGTACTTC
CASSPKLAGFPYEQYF
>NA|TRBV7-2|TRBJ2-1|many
TGTGCCAGCAGCTTAGCGGGAGCGCGGCCCAATGAGCAGTTCTTC
CASSLAGARPNEQFF
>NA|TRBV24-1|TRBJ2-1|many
TGTGCCACCAGTGATTCTAGAGACCTCTCCTACAATGAGCAGTTCTTC
CATSDSRDLSYNEQFF
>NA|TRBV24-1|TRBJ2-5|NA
TGTGCCACCAGTTGGAAAGAGACCCAGTACTTC
CATSWKETQYF
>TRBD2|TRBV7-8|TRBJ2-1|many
TGTGCCAGCAGCCTCCGACTAGCGCCCTACAATGAGCAGTTCTTC
CASSLRLAPYNEQFF
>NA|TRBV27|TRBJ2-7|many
TGTGCCAGCAGTTTTTTTCTAGGCTCCTACGAGCAGTACTTC
CASSFFLGSYEQYF
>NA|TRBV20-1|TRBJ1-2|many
TGCAGTGCTAGAGATTGGGGCAGGGACTATGGCTACACCTTC
CSARDWGRDYGYTF
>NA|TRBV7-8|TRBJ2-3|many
TGTGCCAGCAGCTTCCAGACTAGGGGAGGCACAGATACGCAGTATTTT
CASSFQTRGGTDTQYF
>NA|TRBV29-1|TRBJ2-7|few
TGCAGCGTTGAAACAGGTCAATCCTACGAGCAGTACTTC
CSVETGQSYEQYF
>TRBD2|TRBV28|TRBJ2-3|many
TGTGCCAGCAGTTCTGTAGCGGGAGGGACAGATACGCAGTATTTT
CASSSVAGGTDTQYF
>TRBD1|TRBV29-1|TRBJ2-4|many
TGCAGCGCCCTTGGGGACAGCGGAATTCAGTACTTC
CSALGDSGIQYF
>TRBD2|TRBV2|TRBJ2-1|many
TGTGCCAGCAGGGTCGGGACTAGCCTCTTTAATGAGCAGTTCTTC
CASRVGTSLFNEQFF
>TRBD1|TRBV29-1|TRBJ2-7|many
TGCAGCGCCCGAGGGGGCCGCTCCTACGAGCAGTACTTC
CSARGGRSYEQYF
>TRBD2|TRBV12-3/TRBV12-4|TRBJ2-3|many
TGTGCCAGCAGTTTAAATAGCGGGGGAACAGATACGCAGTATTTT
CASSLNSGGTDTQYF
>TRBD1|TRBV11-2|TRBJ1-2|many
TGTGCCAGCAGCTTCTTTCAGGACAGGAACTATGGCTACACCTTC
CASSFFQDRNYGYTF
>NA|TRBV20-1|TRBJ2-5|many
TGCAGTGCTAGAGCCCGGGATTTGCAAGGGGAGACCCAGTACTTC
CSARARDLQGETQYF
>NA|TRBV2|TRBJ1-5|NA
TGTGCCAGCAGTCTATCCGGACAGTATAGCAATCAGCCCCAGCATTTT
CASSLSGQYSNQPQHF
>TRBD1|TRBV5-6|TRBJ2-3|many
TGTGCCAGCAGCTTGGACAACCCAGGGGGCTGGGGCACAGATACGCAGTATTTT
CASSLDNPGGWGTDTQYF
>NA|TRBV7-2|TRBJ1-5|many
TGTGCCAGCAGCTGGGGCCTACCACAGGCGTTGGAGCCCCAGCATTTT
CASSWGLPQALEPQHF